Presented here are 28 T cell receptor beta chains from one specimen sequenced in a study of shared clonotypes between healthy human individuals. Data came from immunoSEQ multiplex PCR; TCRdb stores just in-frame clones and leaves some out. This sample has about 2.4 million clones; approximately 92% occur once, and the top ten carry over 0.12%. Sequencing was done on a sample of naive CD4+ T cells sorted from blood. Subset: CD45RA+ positively selected. Every receptor here comes from a man between 18 and 29 years old in good health.

The V and J genes are TRBV5-4 and TRBJ1-1; D is perhaps TRBD1 (6 bases). Trimming left V 4 bases short and J 2 bases short, with 12 bases between. The CDR3 sequence is 14 residues long. Germline CDR1 reads SGHNT; CDR2 reads YYREEE (reference sequence). The DNA of the CDR3 is TGTGCCAGCAGCGCAGGACAGTTCAACACTGAAGCTTTCTTT. It codes for CASSAGQFNTEAFF.

As for this clone: Within the sample, other DNA sequences also encode this same CDR3. V is TRBV2 and J is TRBJ2-3; 8 bases are a match to TRBD1. J was trimmed by 5 bases and V by 6 bases; bases with no gene match: 1. Germline CDR1 and CDR2: SNHLY and FYNNEI. This CDR3 is built from 12 residues. The CDR3 region is CASRGQGDTQYF. In DNA form, the CDR3 reads TGTGCCAGCAGAGGACAGGGAGATACGCAGTATTTT.

This chain joins TRBV2 and TRBJ2-2; D unresolved. Deletions cut 0 bases from V and 3 bases from J, with 14 bases between. Germline loops: CDR1 SNHLY, CDR2 FYNNEI. CDR3 length: 17 amino acids. CDR3 in DNA: TGTGCCAGCAGTGAAGCGCTATGGCGGCAGGACACCGGGGAGCTGTTTTTT. Translated, it gives CASSEALWRQDTGELFF.

Points on this clone: Other DNA sequences of this sample code for an identical CDR3. V and J are TRBV5-1 and TRBJ2-2; D is perhaps TRBD2 (6 bases). Germline loops: CDR1 SGHRS, CDR2 YFSETQ. V lost 1 base, J lost 5 bases, and 9 bases lay in between. The length of the CDR3 is 14 residues. The CDR3 coding sequence is TGCGCCAGCAGCTTGCTGGCGGGGACCGGGGAGCTGTTTTTT. Encoded protein: CASSLLAGTGELFF. Together with reference TRBV5-1 and TRBJ2-2, the CDR3 gives the full variable domain: KAGVTQTPRYLIKTRGQQVTLSCSPISGHRSVSWYQQTPGQGLQFLFEYFSETQRNKGNFPGRFSGRQFSNSRSEMNVSTLELGDSALYLCASSLLAGTGELFFGEGSRLTVL.

The chain couples TRBV7-9 to TRBJ2-2, with D tentatively TRBD1 (6 bases). Germline V gives CDR1 SEHNR, CDR2 FQNEAQ (reference sequence). Trimming took off 5 bases at V and 2 bases at J, with 15 bases between the two ends. The CDR3 has 16 residues. In DNA, the CDR3 is TGTGCCAGCAGCAAGCACGCAGGGGATAACACCGGGGAGCTGTTTTTT. Translated, it gives CASSKHAGDNTGELFF.

This clone was counted a single time. V usage is TRBV25-1 and J usage is TRBJ1-6, with D possibly TRBD1 on 5 matching bases. V lost 4 bases, J lost 10 bases, and 11 bases lay in between. This CDR3 is built from 13 residues. The germline V gene has CDR1 MGHDK and CDR2 SYGVNS. The CDR3 region is CASSVQGGSPLHF. The CDR3 DNA is TGTGCCAGCAGTGTGCAGGGTGGGTCACCCCTCCACTTT.

CDR3 sequence reads: CASSQDGRKGAPGANVLTF. Here the CDR3 DNA reads TGCGCCAGCAGCCAAGACGGGAGGAAGGGGGCGCCAGGGGCCAACGTCCTGACTTTC. V gene TRBV4-3 combines with J gene TRBJ2-6; D is tentatively TRBD1 or TRBD2 (7 bases each). The CDR3 is 19 residues long. V lost 0 bases and J lost 4, with 19 bases in between. CDR1 LGHNA and CDR2 YSLEER come from the germline V gene.

The V gene is TRBV18, the J gene TRBJ1-2; 7 bases match TRBD1. The germline CDR1 and CDR2 sequences are KGHSH and LQKENI. V lost 4 bases to trimming and J lost 5 bases; unmatched junction nucleotides: 10. CDR3 length: 15 amino acids. Here the CDR3 reads CASSRSGQASYGYTF. The CDR3 DNA sequence: TGTGCCAGCTCACGGTCAGGACAGGCGAGTTATGGCTACACCTTC.

The J gene is TRBJ2-7, the V gene TRBV5-1; D ambiguous. The germline V gene has CDR1 SGHRS and CDR2 YFSETQ. The CDR3 consists of 16 residues. The ends were cut back, 3 bases at V and 0 bases at J, with 16 bases in the middle. This CDR3 is CASSWTNTLSSYEQYF. The DNA for the CDR3 is TGCGCCAGCAGCTGGACCAATACACTTTCCTCCTACGAGCAGTACTTC.

The V and J genes are TRBV28 and TRBJ2-5; D not certain. Trimming cost V 7 bases and J 5 bases, with 8 bases left between them. Germline V gives CDR1 MDHEN, CDR2 SYDVKM. The length of the CDR3 is 11 residues. The CDR3 DNA is TGTGCCAGCACGCGGCGGGAGACCCAGTACTTC. This codes for CASTRRETQYF.

This clone came up once. The rearrangement joins TRBV6-5 to TRBJ2-7; tentatively, D is TRBD2 (6 bases). V dropped 7 bases and J dropped 1 base, with 14 bases sitting between them. The germline gives CDR1 MNHEY, CDR2 SVGAGI. The CDR3 sequence is 14 residues long. The CDR3 nucleotides are TGTGCCAGCACCCCAAACGGGGGTTCCTACGAGCAGTACTTC. Protein: CASTPNGGSYEQYF.

This clone was counted a single time. This rearrangement joins TRBV6-5 to TRBJ2-3; tentative D call: TRBD2 (7 bases). The length of the CDR3 is 15 residues. Germline CDR1 and CDR2: MNHEY and SVGAGI. Between the trimmed V and J ends, which lost 7 bases and 1 base, there was a span of 15 bases. CDR3 amino acids: CASKGGGARTDTQYF. The CDR3 DNA is TGTGCCAGCAAGGGAGGGGGGGCCCGCACAGATACGCAGTATTTT.

The genes are TRBV7-2 and TRBJ2-3; D is unresolved. Per germline, CDR1 SGHTA and CDR2 FQGNSA. Trimming removed 3 bases from V and 2 bases from J, with 12 bases in between. CDR3 length equals 15 residues. CDR3 coding DNA: TGTGCCAGCAGCTTGGACGGAGTCTACACAGATACGCAGTATTTT. Its protein is CASSLDGVYTDTQYF. Looking up the rest from reference TRBV7-2 and TRBJ2-3 gives the full variable domain: GAGVSQSPSNKVTEKGKDVELRCDPISGHTALYWYRQSLGQGLEFLIYFQGNSAPDKSGLPSDRFSAERTGGSVSTLTIQRTQQEDSAVYLCASSLDGVYTDTQYFGPGTRLTVL.

The chain employs TRBV10-3 and TRBJ2-4, with 7 bases matching TRBD1. With V trimmed by 2 bases and J by 9 bases, 1 base remained unmatched. Germline V gene sequence: CDR1 ENHRY, CDR2 SYGVKD. This CDR3 is 12 amino acids long. For the CDR3, the DNA is TGTGCCATCAGTGAGGAGGGGGCCATTCAGTACTTC. It codes for CAISEEGAIQYF.

Regarding this clone: Other DNA sequences in the same sample also yield this CDR3. The gene calls are TRBV28 and TRBJ1-2; D gene ambiguous. This CDR3 region has 12 residues. Germline V lookup: CDR1 MDHEN, CDR2 SYDVKM. The V gene lost 5 bases and the J gene lost 4 bases, with 8 bases spanning the gap. CDR3 amino acids: CASSRGLYGYTF. CDR3 DNA: TGTGCCAGCAGTCGCGGACTCTATGGCTACACCTTC.

V and J are TRBV4-1 and TRBJ2-7, with 8 bases identical to TRBD2. CDR1 MGHRA and CDR2 YSYEKL come from the germline V gene. V gave up 1 base and J gave up 3 bases; unmatched junction bases: 5. This CDR3 region has 15 residues. The CDR3 region is CASSQGGAGVYEQYF. Here the CDR3 DNA reads TGCGCCAGCAGCCAAGGAGGAGCGGGGGTCTACGAGCAGTACTTC.

The chain recombines TRBV11-2 with TRBJ2-7; 9 nucleotides line up with TRBD2. Germline CDR1 is SGHAT and CDR2 is FQNNGV. Losses at the gene ends were 4 bases for V and 0 bases for J; bases not matched to a gene: 4. The CDR3 consists of 15 residues. The CDR3 loop is CASSSTSGYSYEQYF. The CDR3, as DNA: TGTGCCAGCAGCTCGACTAGCGGATACTCCTACGAGCAGTACTTC. Looking up the rest from reference TRBV11-2 and TRBJ2-7 gives the full variable domain: EAGVAQSPRYKIIEKRQSVAFWCNPISGHATLYWYQQILGQGPKLLIQFQNNGVVDDSQLPKDRFSAERLKGVDSTLKIQPAKLEDSAVYLCASSSTSGYSYEQYFGPGTRLTVT.

This clone came up a few times. The chain uses TRBV5-6 and TRBJ1-5; 10 nucleotides line up with TRBD1. The trim removed 3 bases at V and 4 bases at J, leaving 4 bases unmatched. The germline gives CDR1 SGHDT, CDR2 YYEEEE. This CDR3 has 15 amino acids. The CDR3 coding sequence is TGTGCCAGCAGCTCCCGGGACAGGGGAAATCAGCCCCAGCATTTT. Amino acids: CASSSRDRGNQPQHF.

V is TRBV19 and J is TRBJ1-5, with a tentative D call TRBD1 (5 bases). This CDR3 has 13 residues. Germline lookup yields CDR1 LNHDA and CDR2 SQIVND (reference sequence). V gave up 5 bases and J gave up 5 bases, with 10 bases separating them. The CDR3 reads CASSQGVDQPQHF. CDR3 coding DNA: TGTGCCAGTAGTCAAGGGGTGGATCAGCCCCAGCATTTT.

The chain carries TRBV19 and TRBJ1-6; 8 bases are a match to TRBD1. The CDR3 is 14 residues long. CDR1 is LNHDA and CDR2 is SQIVND in the germline V gene (reference sequence). V dropped 6 bases and J dropped 5; count of bases not matched to a gene: 3. CDR3 coding DNA: TGTGCCAGTAGGTCGGGACAGGATAATTCACCCCTCCACTTT. Translated, it gives CASRSGQDNSPLHF.

This chain joins TRBV5-1 and TRBJ1-2; D unresolved. CDR3 length equals 19 residues. Trimming pared 4 bases from V and 2 bases from J, leaving 27 bases between. Germline loops: CDR1 SGHRS, CDR2 YFSETQ. The CDR3 loop is CASSIHPPGLIGENYGYTF. The DNA for the CDR3 is TGCGCCAGCAGCATCCACCCTCCGGGCCTAATAGGAGAGAACTATGGCTACACCTTC. Supplemented by reference TRBV5-1 and TRBJ1-2, the full variable domain reads KAGVTQTPRYLIKTRGQQVTLSCSPISGHRSVSWYQQTPGQGLQFLFEYFSETQRNKGNFPGRFSGRQFSNSRSEMNVSTLELGDSALYLCASSIHPPGLIGENYGYTFGSGTRLTVV.

This chain links TRBV18 with TRBJ1-4; possibly TRBD1 for D (6 bases). Germline CDR1 and CDR2: KGHSH and LQKENI. CDR3 length: 15 residues. V lost 3 bases to trimming and J lost 6 bases, with 14 bases between them. The CDR3 bases are TGTGCCAGCTCACCTCAGACAGGAATGTATGAAAAACTGTTTTTT. Residues: CASSPQTGMYEKLFF.

J is TRBJ1-1 and V is TRBV27, with D perhaps TRBD1 (5 bases). Trimming stripped 3 bases from V and 5 bases from J, with 10 bases between. CDR3 size: 13 residues. Germline CDR1 MNHEY, CDR2 SMNVEV (reference sequence). The CDR3 is CASSFLRVTEAFF. The CDR3, as DNA: TGTGCCAGCAGTTTCCTCAGGGTTACTGAAGCTTTCTTT.

J is TRBJ2-3 and V is TRBV29-1, with a weak D call TRBD2 (7 bases). The CDR3 consists of 15 residues. V lost 6 bases to trimming and J lost 5 bases, with 21 bases between them. Germline assignment: CDR1 SQVTM and CDR2 ANQGSEA. The DNA for the CDR3 is TGCAGCGTCGGACAAGGGGGGGGTCTGGGAGATACGCAGTATTTT. Its protein product is CSVGQGGGLGDTQYF.

The chain joins TRBV11-2 to TRBJ2-7; 8 bases fit TRBD2. Germline CDR1 and CDR2: SGHAT and FQNNGV. The CDR3 is made up of 13 amino acids. V shed 4 bases, J shed 3 bases, and the junction held 2 bases outside the gene matches. The CDR3 DNA is TGTGCCAGCAGCTCCGGGACTAGCTACGAGCAGTACTTC. Its translation is CASSSGTSYEQYF.

The rearrangement links TRBV28 to TRBJ2-7; 7 nucleotides match TRBD2. Looked up from germline, CDR1 is MDHEN and CDR2 is SYDVKM. V was clipped by 6 bases and J by 6 bases; unmatched bases: 5. This CDR3 is 12 amino acids long. The CDR3 coding sequence is TGTGCCAGCAGATCAAGGGAGGGCGAGCAGTACTTC. Protein: CASRSREGEQYF.

The rearrangement links TRBV7-8 to TRBJ2-2; TRBD1 is a possible D gene (5 bases). This CDR3 is 17 amino acids long. The germline V gene has CDR1 SGHVS and CDR2 FQNEAQ. Trimming shortened V by 4 bases and J by 1 base, and 16 bases separated the two germline ends. CDR3: CASSSQLSRGNTGELFF. The CDR3, as DNA: TGTGCCAGCAGCTCACAACTTTCAAGGGGGAACACCGGGGAGCTGTTTTTT.

V gene TRBV7-9 combines with J gene TRBJ2-1; D unresolved. The CDR3 totals 14 residues. The V and J ends lost 9 bases and 2 bases respectively, with 14 bases between them. The germline V gene has CDR1 SEHNR and CDR2 FQNEAQ (reference sequence). CDR3 loop: CARSPARTYNEQFF. CDR3 in DNA: TGTGCCAGATCCCCGGCTAGAACCTACAATGAGCAGTTCTTC.